This TCR beta chain was captured in a study of T cell repertoires in cytomegalovirus infection. Losses at the gene ends were 8 bases for V and 2 bases for J; bases not matched to a gene: 6. Germline lookup yields CDR1 MNHNS and CDR2 SASEGT. This CDR3 has 14 residues. One entry per CDR3 protein results from TCRdb running MiXCR on the reads. The sample lists roughly 730,000 distinct CDR3 sequences, roughly 36% occurring once. This clonotype is a singleton in its sample. The antigen is not known. This TCR came from a human donor in good health (CMV status not recorded). Some clones in this sample may be carry-over from other donors' samples. Sequenced material: cultured PBMCs, taken from culture after CMV antigen stimulation. J is TRBJ2-3 and V is TRBV6-1, with TRBD2 matching 8 bases. The CDR3, as DNA: TGTGCCAGCGTCCAGCGGGGGCTCACAGATACGCAGTATTTT. Encoded protein: CASVQRGLTDTQYF.